This TCR beta chain was found in a study of blood T cells in healthy people across ages. General study points: PBMCs that were unsorted prevented a conclusive naive versus antigen-experienced comparison. Significant beta diversity loss was already apparent by age roughly 44, declining roughly linearly.

Notes on this clonotype: The antigen remains undetermined. With a much larger clone just one base away, this may be a read error.

For the second PCR, which ran for about 7 to 11 cycles, a sample-barcoded 5' primer and a J-beta primer mix were used. MiXCR, applied by TCRdb to the 5' RACE reads, yields one record per CDR3 protein. The sample comprises 1.6 million or so distinct CDR3 sequences, about 31% of which are singletons, and about 10% rests with the top ten. Germline V gene sequence: CDR1 SGHRS, CDR2 YFSETQ. This CDR3 contains 17 residues. The sequence derives from a woman in her 30s in good health. This chain links TRBV5-1 with TRBJ2-3; TRBD2 agrees at 13 bases. Material for sequencing was blood. CDR3 amino acids: CASSSTSGGRPTDAQYF. The CDR3 coding sequence is TGCGCCAGCAGCTCGACTAGCGGGGGGCGACCCACAGATGCGCAGTATTTT.